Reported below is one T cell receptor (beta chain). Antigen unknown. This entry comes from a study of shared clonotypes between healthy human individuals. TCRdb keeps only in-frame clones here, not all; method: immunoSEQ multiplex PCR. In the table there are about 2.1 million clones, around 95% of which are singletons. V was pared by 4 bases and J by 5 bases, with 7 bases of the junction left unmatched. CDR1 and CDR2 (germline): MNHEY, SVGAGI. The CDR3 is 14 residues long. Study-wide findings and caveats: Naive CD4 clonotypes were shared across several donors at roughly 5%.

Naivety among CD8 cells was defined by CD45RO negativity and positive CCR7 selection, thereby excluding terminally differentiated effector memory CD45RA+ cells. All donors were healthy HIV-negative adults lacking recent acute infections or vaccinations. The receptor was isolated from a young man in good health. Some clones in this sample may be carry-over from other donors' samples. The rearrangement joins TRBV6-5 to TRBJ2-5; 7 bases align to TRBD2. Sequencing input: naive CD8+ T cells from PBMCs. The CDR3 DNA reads TGTGCCAGCAGTTGGGGGGGACGGCGGGAGACCCAGTACTTC. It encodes CASSWGGRRETQYF.